This entry is about one T cell receptor (beta chain). The data stem from a study of blood T cell repertoires in COVID-19. Study context: Italy, Spain and the United States were the sources of the convalescent and acute COVID-19 samples. Sources were T cells, B-cell-depleted T cells, or PBMCs; the material itself was cDNA or gDNA.

The CDR3 runs to 16 residues. Germline loops: CDR1 KGHSH, CDR2 LQKENI. Unmatched junction bases numbered 6, after V lost 0 bases and J lost 4 bases. Original processing notes: Amplification of reference gene primers provided the estimated nucleated cell counts. Data came from immunoSEQ multiplex PCR; TCRdb stores just in-frame clones and leaves some out. The DNA gave D and trimming, while V, J and clone size come from that table. The table lists roughly 42,000 clones, roughly nine tenths of them singletons, with 8.5% to 10% in the top ten. The rearrangement links TRBV18 to TRBJ2-1; 7 nucleotides align to TRBD1. The receptor comes from a young man with active or convalescent COVID-19. The sequencing sample was made of peripheral blood. This CDR3 is CASSPPKGAQYNEQFF. The CDR3, as DNA: TGTGCCAGCTCACCACCGAAGGGGGCTCAGTACAATGAGCAGTTCTTC.